The 32 T cell receptor beta chains listed next were all sequenced from one sample in a study of coeliac disease. Some clones are missing from TCRdb's copy, which holds only in-frame ones; the method was immunoSEQ multiplex PCR. The sample records over a thousand clones, roughly two thirds being singletons. Input material: lamina propria lymphocytes from the gut. The source is a woman aged 40-49 years with celiac disease on a gluten-free diet, and with hypertension.

The rearrangement uses TRBV13 and TRBJ2-3, with D possibly TRBD1 on 5 matching bases. Trimming removed 5 bases at V and 5 bases at J, with 17 bases between. The V gene's germline CDR1 is PRHDT and CDR2 FYEKMQ (reference sequence). The CDR3 loop spans 15 amino acids. CDR3 bases: TGTGCCAGCAGCCCCGACAGAGATTTACAAGATACGCAGTATTTT. This sequence encodes CASSPDRDLQDTQYF. Full variable domain (rest looked up from reference TRBV13 and TRBJ2-3): AAGVIQSPRHLIKEKRETATLKCYPIPRHDTVYWYQQGPGQDPQFLISFYEKMQSDKGSIPDRFSAQQFSDYHSELNMSSLELGDSALYFCASSPDRDLQDTQYFGPGTRLTVL.

This chain uses TRBV7-8 with TRBJ1-5; D may be TRBD1 (5 bases). From germline, CDR1 is SGHVS and CDR2 FQNEAQ. This CDR3 spans 13 amino acids. Trimming removed 8 bases at V and 5 bases at J, with 13 bases between. The DNA for the CDR3 is TGTGCCAGCGCTGGGGCAGGCGATCAGCCCCAGCATTTT. Amino acid sequence: CASAGAGDQPQHF.

The J gene is TRBJ2-1, the V gene TRBV5-1, with D perhaps TRBD2 (5 bases). The CDR3 is made up of 11 amino acids. The V and J ends lost 0 bases and 10 bases respectively, with 5 bases between them. Germline assignment: CDR1 SGHRS and CDR2 YFSETQ. Here the CDR3 DNA reads TGCGCCAGCAGCTTGGCGGGGGAGCAGTTCTTC. It codes for CASSLAGEQFF.

The chain recombines TRBV14 with TRBJ2-1, with 9 bases lining up with TRBD1. Germline assignment: CDR1 SGHDN and CDR2 FVKESK. CDR3 length equals 17 residues. Trimming removed 4 bases from V and 4 bases from J; junction bases left unmatched: 11. The CDR3 is CASSLLLGQGAYNEQFF. CDR3 DNA sequence: TGTGCCAGCAGCCTTCTTCTGGGACAGGGAGCTTACAATGAGCAGTTCTTC.

The chain couples TRBV27 to TRBJ1-2; 12 nucleotides line up with TRBD1. The germline CDR1 and CDR2 sequences are MNHEY and SMNVEV (reference sequence). CDR3 length: 18 residues. Trimming took 5 bases from V and 5 from J; bases not matched to a gene: 15. CDR3 protein: CASSPRPGGTGGRYGYTF. The DNA for the CDR3 is TGTGCCAGCAGTCCTCGCCCGGGGGGGACAGGGGGCCGGTATGGCTACACCTTC.

V usage is TRBV6-1 and J usage is TRBJ2-7; 7 positions match TRBD1. Per the germline V gene, CDR1 is MNHNS and CDR2 is SASEGT. J lost 5 bases, V lost 4 bases, and 14 bases had no gene match. The CDR3 runs 16 residues. This CDR3 reads CASSAHPLTGHHEQYF. CDR3 nucleotides: TGTGCCAGCAGTGCCCACCCCCTGACAGGGCACCACGAGCAGTACTTC.

The chain is built from TRBV5-4 and TRBJ1-2; no clear D gene. V was shortened by 6 bases and J by 5 bases, with 23 bases between the two germline ends. CDR1 and CDR2 from the germline V gene are SGHNT and YYREEE (reference sequence). The CDR3 totals 16 residues. The CDR3 DNA is TGTGCCAGCAAACGCGCTTCTGCTGTCAGGAAGTATGGCTACACCTTC. Translated: CASKRASAVRKYGYTF.

The chain combines TRBV12-5 with TRBJ2-5; D is undetermined. This CDR3 contains 12 residues. V shed 5 bases and J shed 4 bases, with 8 bases lying between them. The germline V gene has CDR1 LGHNT and CDR2 FRNRAP. This CDR3 is CASGEKLETQYF. The CDR3 region has the DNA TGTGCTAGTGGTGAGAAACTAGAGACCCAGTACTTC.

The CDR3 nucleotides are TGCGCCAGCAGCGTTCAGGGGTTTGGAGACACTGAAGCTTTCTTT. Translated, it gives CASSVQGFGDTEAFF. The gene calls are TRBV5-1 and TRBJ1-1, with D perhaps matching TRBD1 (6 bases). The V end was cut by 4 bases, the J end by 3 bases, with 16 bases between. Per the germline V gene, CDR1 is SGHRS and CDR2 is YFSETQ. The CDR3 totals 15 residues.

V is TRBV10-1 and J is TRBJ1-2; D is unclear. This CDR3 is built from 17 residues. Germline values: CDR1 WNHNN, CDR2 SYGVQD (reference sequence). V gave up 5 bases and J gave up 5 bases, with 24 bases separating them. CDR3 coding DNA: TGCGCCAGCAGTCAGAGATTATCCGGACTCAGGAAGTATGGCTACACCTTC. This codes for CASSQRLSGLRKYGYTF.

The V and J genes are TRBV23-1 and TRBJ2-7; 7 bases map to TRBD1. TRBV23-1 is an ORF, and what it does is uncertain. The CDR3 contains 16 residues. The J segment lost 4 bases and the V segment lost 1 base, leaving 10 bases of the junction unmatched. The CDR3 region is CASSQYGTEGPYEQYF. The CDR3 DNA reads as TGCGCCAGCAGTCAATACGGGACAGAAGGACCTTACGAGCAGTACTTC.

This chain links TRBV27 with TRBJ2-7, with D possibly TRBD2 on 5 matching bases. The V gene lost 6 bases and the J gene lost 6 bases, with 12 bases spanning the gap. The CDR3 is 12 amino acids. CDR1 MNHEY and CDR2 SMNVEV come from the germline V gene (reference sequence). The CDR3 reads CASRASLGEQYF. For the CDR3, the DNA is TGTGCCAGCAGGGCTAGCTTGGGCGAGCAGTACTTC.

The sample holds a few counts of this clone. The CDR3 protein is CASSWAAGAPPGELFF. The CDR3 bases are TGTGCCAGCAGTTGGGCGGCGGGAGCCCCCCCCGGGGAGCTGTTTTTT. The chain links TRBV28 to TRBJ2-2; 7 bases line up with TRBD2. The CDR3 loop spans 16 amino acids. The J segment lost 6 bases and the V segment lost 4 bases, leaving 11 bases of the junction unmatched. CDR1 and CDR2 (germline): MDHEN, SYDVKM.

The chain links TRBV30 to TRBJ2-3; D gene uncertain. The CDR3 spans 13 residues. CDR1 and CDR2 (germline): GTSNPN, SVGIG (reference sequence). The V gene lost 4 bases and the J gene lost 2 bases, with 10 bases spanning the gap. The CDR3 protein is CAWKTTFTDTQYF. The CDR3, as DNA: TGTGCCTGGAAAACTACTTTCACAGATACGCAGTATTTT.

This chain connects TRBV7-3 to TRBJ2-3; TRBD2 matches at 12 bases. The germline gives CDR1 SGHTA, CDR2 FQGTGA. Unmatched junction bases numbered 7, after V lost 1 base and J lost 5 bases. This CDR3 contains 17 residues. This chain's CDR3 is CASSLNLAGGPVDTQYF. Here the CDR3 DNA reads TGTGCCAGCAGCTTAAACCTAGCGGGGGGGCCGGTAGATACGCAGTATTTT.

The genes are TRBV5-4 and TRBJ1-2; 7 bases map to TRBD1. The trim removed 4 bases at V and 3 bases at J, leaving 6 bases unmatched. Germline loops: CDR1 SGHNT, CDR2 YYREEE (reference sequence). The CDR3 covers 14 residues. This CDR3 is CASSTRDRDYGYTF. The CDR3 coding sequence is TGTGCCAGCAGCACCCGGGACAGAGACTATGGCTACACCTTC.

There are a few counts of this clone. The chain uses TRBV5-3 and TRBJ2-1; D might be TRBD2 (6 bases). TRBV5-3 is reported as an ORF; its role is uncertain. The CDR3 is 15 amino acids. The V and J ends lost 8 bases and 4 bases respectively, with 19 bases between them. The CDR3 loop reads CASRPGLPSYNEQFF. The CDR3 DNA sequence: TGTGCCAGCAGGCCGGGACTCCCCTCTTACAATGAGCAGTTCTTC.

The J gene is TRBJ1-5, the V gene TRBV9, with D possibly being TRBD1 (5 bases). Germline V gene sequence: CDR1 SGDLS, CDR2 YYNGEE. Trimming cost V 4 bases and J 3 bases, with 17 bases left between them. This CDR3 has 16 amino acids. CDR3 loop: CASSSLRQMNNQPQHF. The CDR3 DNA reads TGTGCCAGCAGCTCACTCCGACAGATGAACAATCAGCCCCAGCATTTT.

The chain recombines TRBV7-2 with TRBJ2-3, with 14 positions matching TRBD2. Per the germline V gene, CDR1 is SGHTA and CDR2 is FQGNSA. The J segment lost 9 bases and the V segment lost 1 base, leaving 6 bases of the junction unmatched. CDR3 length: 16 amino acids. DNA of the CDR3: TGTGCCAGCAGCTTAGGGGGGACTAGCGGGAGTGGAACGCAGTATTTT. Protein sequence: CASSLGGTSGSGTQYF.

The chain is built from TRBV6-1 and TRBJ2-7; weak D call: TRBD1 (6 bases). CDR1 is MNHNS, CDR2 SASEGT, per germline. The ends were cut back, 5 bases at V and 2 bases at J, with 25 bases in the middle. The length of the CDR3 is 18 residues. CDR3 protein: CASSKDFTRGTAPYEQYF. CDR3 DNA: TGTGCCAGCAGTAAAGACTTTACAAGGGGGACCGCGCCCTACGAGCAGTACTTC.

V is TRBV30 and J is TRBJ2-2, with 7 bases lining up with TRBD2. Germline values: CDR1 GTSNPN, CDR2 SVGIG (reference sequence). The CDR3 sequence is 13 residues long. The V segment lost 4 bases and the J segment 3 bases; nucleotides outside the gene matches: 2. This chain's CDR3 is CAWKGLYTGELFF. The CDR3 nucleotides are TGTGCCTGGAAGGGACTATACACCGGGGAGCTGTTTTTT.

The chain is built from TRBV2 and TRBJ2-7; 11 nucleotides match TRBD1. CDR1 and CDR2 from the germline V gene are SNHLY and FYNNEI. The junction had 7 bases not matched to a gene; V was cut back by 6 bases and J by 3 bases. The CDR3 has 15 amino acids. Here the CDR3 DNA reads TGTGCCAGCAGCGCCGGGACAGGGGGAATCTACGAGCAGTACTTC. Residues: CASSAGTGGIYEQYF.

V gene TRBV7-2 combines with J gene TRBJ2-6; maybe TRBD1 (6 bases). The V end was cut by 2 bases, the J end by 0 bases, with 11 bases between. Germline loops: CDR1 SGHTA, CDR2 FQGNSA. This CDR3 contains 17 residues. CDR3 sequence (DNA): TGTGCCAGCAGCTTACAGGGGAGAAGCTCTGGGGCCAACGTCCTGACTTTC. It is translated as CASSLQGRSSGANVLTF.

This chain uses TRBV27 with TRBJ1-2; D possibly corresponds to TRBD1 (6 bases). The CDR3 is 14 amino acids. CDR1 and CDR2 (germline): MNHEY, SMNVEV (reference sequence). V was clipped by 6 bases and J by 4 bases, with 15 bases between them. The CDR3 protein is CASRRQQGPYGYTF. CDR3 coding DNA: TGTGCCAGCAGACGACAACAGGGCCCCTATGGCTACACCTTC.

This clone showed up just once. The chain is built from TRBV28 and TRBJ2-1; TRBD1 agrees at 7 bases. Germline V gene lookup returns CDR1 MDHEN and CDR2 SYDVKM. This CDR3 has 22 amino acids. The ends lost 1 base at V and 2 bases at J; junction bases unmatched: 23. The chain's CDR3 is CASSLSPHIPFGSGQPYNEQFF. The DNA for the CDR3 is TGTGCCAGCAGTTTATCCCCTCATATACCCTTTGGGTCGGGACAGCCCTACAATGAGCAGTTCTTC.

A single count supports this clone. This chain connects TRBV6-5 to TRBJ1-1; D is ambiguous. This CDR3 has 14 residues. Trimming stripped 6 bases from V and 1 base from J, with 12 bases between. Germline CDR1 reads MNHEY; CDR2 reads SVGAGI. The CDR3 sequence is CASSRGRENTEAFF. Written as DNA, the CDR3 is TGTGCCAGCAGCCGAGGACGGGAGAACACTGAAGCTTTCTTT.

V and J are TRBV7-8 and TRBJ1-5; D unresolved. Germline values: CDR1 SGHVS, CDR2 FQNEAQ. The CDR3 extends over 12 amino acids. Trimming cost V 1 base and J 5 bases, with 3 bases left between them. The chain's CDR3 is CASSLGDQPQHF. CDR3 DNA: TGTGCCAGCAGCTTAGGCGATCAGCCCCAGCATTTT. Full variable domain (rest looked up from reference TRBV7-8 and TRBJ1-5): GAGVSQSPRYKVAKRGQDVALRCDPISGHVSLFWYQQALGQGPEFLTYFQNEAQLDKSGLPSDRFFAERPEGSVSTLKIQRTQQEDSAVYLCASSLGDQPQHFGDGTRLSIL.

This chain connects TRBV4-3 to TRBJ2-1; 12 bases map to TRBD2. With 6 bases clipped from V and 8 bases from J, the junction kept 11 bases outside the gene matches. Germline CDR1 and CDR2: LGHNA and YSLEER. The CDR3 spans 16 residues. DNA of the CDR3: TGCGCCAGCAGTCAACAAGCTAGCGGGGGGGCCGATGAGCAGTTCTTC. It translates to CASSQQASGGADEQFF.

This chain uses TRBV19 with TRBJ2-7; D might be TRBD2 (6 bases). There are 12 residues in the CDR3. V was pared by 8 bases and J by 2 bases, with 10 bases between. CDR1 and CDR2 (germline): LNHDA, SQIVND (reference sequence). CDR3 coding DNA: TGTGCCAGTGGGACGGGAGCCTACGAGCAGTACTTC. Its translation: CASGTGAYEQYF.

This clone has a single count. The chain joins TRBV19 to TRBJ2-1; no definite D call. Germline V gene sequence: CDR1 LNHDA, CDR2 SQIVND (reference sequence). V lost 6 bases, J lost 4 bases, and 13 bases lay in between. This CDR3 region has 14 residues. The CDR3 nucleotides read TGTGCCAGTAGCCTCCCCCCGTATTACAATGAGCAGTTCTTC. Its translation is CASSLPPYYNEQFF.

This clone was seen only once. The rearrangement uses TRBV2 and TRBJ1-5, with D unresolved. The CDR3 runs 13 residues. Per germline, CDR1 SNHLY and CDR2 FYNNEI. Between the trimmed V and J ends, which lost 8 bases and 4 bases, there was a span of 12 bases. Here the CDR3 reads CASSYSHNQPQHF. CDR3 nucleotides: TGTGCCAGCTCCTACTCTCATAATCAGCCCCAGCATTTT. Using reference TRBV2 and TRBJ1-5 for the parts outside the CDR3, the full variable domain is EPEVTQTPSHQVTQMGQEVILRCVPISNHLYFYWYRQILGQKVEFLVSFYNNEISEKSEIFDDQFSVERPDGSNFTLKIRSTKLEDSAMYFCASSYSHNQPQHFGDGTRLSIL.

As for this clone: The same CDR3 also results from other DNA sequences found in this sample. The genes are TRBV6-1 and TRBJ2-2; TRBD1 matches 8 bases. J gave up 1 base and V 9 bases, and 1 base lay outside the gene matches. The CDR3 loop spans 13 amino acids. Germline V gene sequence: CDR1 MNHNS, CDR2 SASEGT. DNA of the CDR3: TGTGCCAGTGACAGGGGGAACACCGGGGAGCTGTTTTTT. It is translated as CASDRGNTGELFF.